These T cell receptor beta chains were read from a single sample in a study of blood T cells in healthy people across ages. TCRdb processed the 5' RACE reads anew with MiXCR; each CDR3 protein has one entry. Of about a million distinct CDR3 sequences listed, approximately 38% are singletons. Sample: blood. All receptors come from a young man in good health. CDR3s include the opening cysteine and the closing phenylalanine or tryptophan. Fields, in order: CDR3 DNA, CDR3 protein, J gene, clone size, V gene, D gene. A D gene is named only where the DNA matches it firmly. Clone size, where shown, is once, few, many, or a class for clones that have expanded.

TGCAGTGCCCGAACCTCCCTGAACACTGAAGCTTTCTTT,CSARTSLNTEAFF,TRBJ1-1,few,TRBV20-1,.
TGTGCCAGCAGCACCAGGGCTGATGGGCAGCTGAACTATGGCTACACCTTC,CASSTRADGQLNYGYTF,TRBJ1-2,.,TRBV9,.
TGTGCCAGCCGCAAGGGCACAGGGGAAGGCTACACCTTC,CASRKGTGEGYTF,TRBJ1-2,few,TRBV2,TRBD1
TGTGCCAGCAGACCCGCTTCAGGGGGAAACTACGAGCAGTACTTC,CASRPASGGNYEQYF,TRBJ2-7,.,TRBV28,TRBD1
TGCAGCGTCTCTAGGGCGGAGGAGCAGTTCTTC,CSVSRAEEQFF,TRBJ2-1,.,TRBV29-1,.
TGTGCCAGCAGCTTCGAGGCCTCAGCAGGTCAGCCCCAGCATTTT,CASSFEASAGQPQHF,TRBJ1-5,few,TRBV7-9,.
TGCGCCAGCAGCCAAGATGAAACAGTGAACTATGGCTACACCTTC,CASSQDETVNYGYTF,TRBJ1-2,.,TRBV4-1,.
TGTGCCAGCAGCCAACATCGGGGTCGGACCGGGGAGCTGTTTTTT,CASSQHRGRTGELFF,TRBJ2-2,.,TRBV4-2,.
TGCGCCAGCAGCTGGGACAGCCTCGAAGATGGCTACACCTTC,CASSWDSLEDGYTF,TRBJ1-2,.,TRBV5-1,TRBD1
TGTGCCACCGCCGAGGGGGCTTCGTACAATGAGCAGTTCTTC,CATAEGASYNEQFF,TRBJ2-1,few,TRBV10-3,TRBD1
TGTGCCAGCAGCTTGGACACAGGGGTTCCCCAGTACTTC,CASSLDTGVPQYF,TRBJ2-7,.,TRBV7-2,TRBD1
TGTGCCAGCAGCTTAGACCCCTCACTGGCGCAGTATTTT,CASSLDPSLAQYF,TRBJ2-3,few,TRBV7-2,.
TGTGCCAGCAGCTTCCAGTCCGCTAGCTCCTACGAGCAGTACTTC,CASSFQSASSYEQYF,TRBJ2-7,few,TRBV7-3,.
TGTGCCAGCAGTTACTCAGGGCAGATCTATGGCTACACCTTC,CASSYSGQIYGYTF,TRBJ1-2,few,TRBV6-2/TRBV6-3,.
TGTGCCAGCAGTTATTTATCCGGGACGCAAGAGACCCAGTACTTC,CASSYLSGTQETQYF,TRBJ2-5,.,TRBV6-2/TRBV6-3,.
TGTGCCAGCAGCACGGAGGGGGGCTACGAGCAGTACTTC,CASSTEGGYEQYF,TRBJ2-7,few,TRBV12-3/TRBV12-4,.
TGTGCCAACCAGAGCGGGGGGGCAGATACGCAGTATTTT,CANQSGGADTQYF,TRBJ2-3,.,TRBV7-2,TRBD2
TGCAGCGCCCCCCAGGCCCTGACTAACTATGGCTACACCTTC,CSAPQALTNYGYTF,TRBJ1-2,few,TRBV20-1,.
TGCAGTTGTATTCGGGACAGGGGGGGAGATACGCAGTATTTT,CSCIRDRGGDTQYF,TRBJ2-3,.,TRBV29-1,TRBD1
TGTGCCAGCAGCACGGTATCCGCTTCCTACGAGCAGTACTTC,CASSTVSASYEQYF,TRBJ2-7,.,TRBV7-2,.
TGTGCCCACCGAGGGGCAGCCTACGAGCAGTACTTC,CAHRGAAYEQYF,TRBJ2-7,many,TRBV10-3,.
TGCGCCAGCAGCCAATCGGAGGGGGATAACATTCAGTACTTC,CASSQSEGDNIQYF,TRBJ2-4,.,TRBV4-1,.
TGTGCCAGCAGGTCCCCATGGACACCAAGCACCGGGGAGCTGTTTTTT,CASRSPWTPSTGELFF,TRBJ2-2,.,TRBV7-9,.
TGTGCCAGCCAAATTAAACCCCAGGGCCAACCCGGGAATGAACAGTTCTTC,CASQIKPQGQPGNEQFF,TRBJ2-1,.,TRBV5-5,.
TGTGCCAGCAGTTCCCTCATGACAGGGGTCGGCTATGGCTACACCTTC,CASSSLMTGVGYGYTF,TRBJ1-2,few,TRBV12-3/TRBV12-4,TRBD1
TGCGCCAGCTCGATAACAGGGACGGGCTACGAGCAGTTCTTC,CASSITGTGYEQFF,TRBJ2-1,.,TRBV5-1,.
TGTACCAGCAGTTTTGGGCTCACCCGACCTAGCACAGATACGCAGTATTTT,CTSSFGLTRPSTDTQYF,TRBJ2-3,.,TRBV12-3/TRBV12-4,.
TGCGCCAGCAGCACGACAAAGGAGAACACTGAAGCTTTCTTT,CASSTTKENTEAFF,TRBJ1-1,.,TRBV5-1,.
TGTGCCAGCAAGAAAGGTAGCGGGTCCACAGATACGCAGTATTTT,CASKKGSGSTDTQYF,TRBJ2-3,.,TRBV12-3/TRBV12-4,TRBD2
TGTGCCAGCAGTCCCCGCTGGACAGGCGAGAACACTGAAGCTTTCTTT,CASSPRWTGENTEAFF,TRBJ1-1,.,TRBV12-3/TRBV12-4,TRBD1
TGCAGTGCCTGGGGGGGTAATGAGCAGTACTTC,CSAWGGNEQYF,TRBJ2-7,few,TRBV20-1,TRBD2
TGCAGTGCTAAACTCCGGGACAGGGACGCCTGTGGCTACACCTTC,CSAKLRDRDACGYTF,TRBJ1-2,.,TRBV20-1,TRBD1
TGTGCCAGCAGCCAAGATTTAACGGCCCAAGAGACCCAGTACTTC,CASSQDLTAQETQYF,TRBJ2-5,few,TRBV4-2,.
TGCGCCAGCAGCCAAGAGGGTGGGGGATTAGGATATGAGCAGTTCTTC,CASSQEGGGLGYEQFF,TRBJ2-1,.,TRBV4-3,.
TGCAGTGCTAGAGTTACAGGGAGAGGAGGGCGAAATGAAAAACTGTTTTTT,CSARVTGRGGRNEKLFF,TRBJ1-4,.,TRBV20-1,.
TGTGCCAGCAGTCCCACCGGGACCTATAATTCACCCCTCCACTTT,CASSPTGTYNSPLHF,TRBJ1-6,.,TRBV28,.
TGTGCCAGCAAAGCGTCTACCTACAATGAGCAGTTCTTC,CASKASTYNEQFF,TRBJ2-1,few,TRBV3-1,.
TGCAGTGCAACCACTGGGAAAGAGACCCAGTACTTC,CSATTGKETQYF,TRBJ2-5,.,TRBV20-1,.
TGTGCCAGCAGCCGAGCGACAGGCATACGCAATCAGCCCCAGCATTTT,CASSRATGIRNQPQHF,TRBJ1-5,.,TRBV7-9,.
TGTGCCATCAGTGAAACAGGGGCCCCGAACACCGGGGAGCTGTTTTTT,CAISETGAPNTGELFF,TRBJ2-2,.,TRBV10-3,TRBD1
TGTGCCAGCAATCCCGGGGACAGGGAGTGGAGTGAGGAGTACTTC,CASNPGDREWSEEYF,TRBJ2-5,few,TRBV6-2/TRBV6-3,TRBD1
TGTGCCAGCACTCTAGGGGGTTTGGCCAAAGAGACCCAGTACTTC,CASTLGGLAKETQYF,TRBJ2-5,few,TRBV2,.
TGTGCCAGCAGTTTAGCGCTAGGGACAGGGCTCAATGAGCAGTACTTC,CASSLALGTGLNEQYF,TRBJ2-7,.,TRBV12-3/TRBV12-4,TRBD1
TGTGCCAGCAGCTTGATGGGACTAGCGGGTATCACAGATACGCAGTATTTT,CASSLMGLAGITDTQYF,TRBJ2-3,few,TRBV7-2,TRBD2
TGTGCCATCAGTGAGTCCACAAGATCCTACGAGCAGTACTTC,CAISESTRSYEQYF,TRBJ2-7,few,TRBV10-3,.
TGTGCCAGCTCACCACGGGCCCTATCTGATGAGCAGTACTTC,CASSPRALSDEQYF,TRBJ2-7,.,TRBV18,.
TGTGCCAGCAGCTTAATTACTAGCAATGAGCAGTTCTTC,CASSLITSNEQFF,TRBJ2-1,.,TRBV7-3,.
TGCGCCAGCAGCCAAAAATCCGGGGGGACCTACAATGAGCAGTACTTC,CASSQKSGGTYNEQYF,TRBJ2-7,.,TRBV5-1,TRBD2
TGTGCCAGTAGTAAGGGGACAGGCAACTATGGCTACACCTTC,CASSKGTGNYGYTF,TRBJ1-2,.,TRBV19,TRBD1
TGTGCCAGCAGCTTTATCCAGGGGGAGACCCAGTACTTC,CASSFIQGETQYF,TRBJ2-5,few,TRBV5-6,.
TGTGCCAGCAGTCACCCTTACAGCGAGCAGTACTTC,CASSHPYSEQYF,TRBJ2-7,.,TRBV12-3/TRBV12-4,.
TGTGCCAGCAGCCAATGGCGCAGACAGCCTTTAAACTACAATGAGCAGTTCTTC,CASSQWRRQPLNYNEQFF,TRBJ2-1,few,TRBV14,.
TGTGCCAACAGCCTGGAACAGAGTTGTGGGCAGTACTTC,CANSLEQSCGQYF,TRBJ2-5,once,TRBV7-2,.
TGTGCCAGCAGCAAGGACAGGGCTAGGATCACTGAAGCTTTCTTT,CASSKDRARITEAFF,TRBJ1-1,.,TRBV5-4,TRBD1